This TCR beta chain was retrieved from a study of control samples from healthy donors and cancer patients. Data came from immunoSEQ multiplex PCR; TCRdb stores just in-frame clones and leaves some out. The sample has some 120,000 clones; around 87% are singletons. The germline V and J ends were trimmed by 7 bases and 5 bases, with 17 bases remaining between them. Germline CDR1 and CDR2: MNHEY and SVGAGI. The CDR3 covers 14 residues. Input material: blood. The clonotype comes from a man aged 40-49 years in good health. The chain carries TRBV6-5 and TRBJ1-1; a possible D gene is TRBD1 (5 bases). CDR3 sequence: CASTSGLRRTEAFF. The CDR3 region has the DNA TGTGCCAGCACTTCGGGACTCAGGAGAACTGAAGCTTTCTTT.